A single sample is the source of the 28 T cell receptor beta chains below, sequenced in a study of T-cell reconstitution after alpha-beta-depleted transplantation in children. This sample's TCRbeta library carried unique molecular identifier barcodes. Each CDR3 protein is one row after TCRdb ran MiXCR on the PCR reads. The sample carries about 540,000 distinct CDR3 sequences, around 20% recorded once. The source material was PBMCs from the stem cell graft donor, sampled from the stem cell graft. The receptors shown here come from a human donor who donated a stem cell graft to a child with acute lymphoblastic leukemia.

There are a few counts of this clonotype. This chain connects TRBV25-1 to TRBJ2-7, with 7 bases aligning to TRBD2. Trimming cost V 6 bases and J 2 bases; bases outside gene matches: 7. Germline CDR1 MGHDK, CDR2 SYGVNS. The CDR3 covers 14 residues. CDR3: CASRTPGRTYEQYF. The CDR3 nucleotides are TGTGCCAGCAGGACTCCCGGGAGGACCTACGAGCAGTACTTC.

This chain connects TRBV5-1 to TRBJ1-1; 9 bases are a match to TRBD1. This CDR3 has 14 amino acids. V shed 4 bases, J shed 4 bases, and the junction held 5 bases outside the gene matches. Germline V gene lookup returns CDR1 SGHRS and CDR2 YFSETQ. As DNA, the CDR3 is TGCGCCAGCAGCCCCGTGACAGGGGGCACTGAAGCTTTCTTT. Residues: CASSPVTGGTEAFF.

This clonotype came up a few times. The rearrangement joins TRBV19 to TRBJ1-1; D may be TRBD1 (6 bases). Per germline, CDR1 LNHDA and CDR2 SQIVND (reference sequence). The CDR3 spans 14 residues. Trimming stripped 7 bases from V and 2 bases from J, with 14 bases between. CDR3 region: CASTPGVPNTEAFF. As DNA, the CDR3 is TGTGCCAGTACCCCAGGGGTCCCAAACACTGAAGCTTTCTTT.

The table lists this clonotype with a few counts. The V and J genes are TRBV27 and TRBJ1-2, with TRBD1 matching over 10 bases. V was clipped by 3 bases and J by 5 bases; unmatched bases: 3. CDR3 size: 14 residues. Germline V gene sequence: CDR1 MNHEY, CDR2 SMNVEV (reference sequence). The CDR3 spells CASSFGQGEYGYTF. As DNA, the CDR3 is TGTGCCAGCAGTTTCGGACAGGGGGAATATGGCTACACCTTC.

About this clonotype: This may come from a read error, since a much larger clone is one base off. The V and J genes are TRBV5-1 and TRBJ1-1, with a tentative D call TRBD1 (5 bases). V lost 4 bases to trimming and J lost 3 bases, with 19 bases between them. CDR1 and CDR2 (germline): SGHRS, YFSETQ. The length of the CDR3 is 16 residues. DNA for the CDR3: TGCGCCAGCAGCACCCTAATTACAGGTCCCGACACTGAAGCTTTCTTT. It codes for CASSTLITGPDTEAFF.

Concerning this clonotype: An end of the junction does not agree with germline; a read error may underlie this. The chain is built from TRBV12-3 or TRBV12-4 and TRBJ2-1; D not resolved. CDR3 length: 15 residues. The CDR3 protein is CATSSLVSSYNEQFF. The CDR3 nucleotides read TGTGCCACCAGTTCGTTGGTATCCTCCTACAATGAGCAGTTCTTC.

Comment on this clonotype: Mismatch with germline at one junction end may stem from a read error. This rearrangement joins TRBV24-1 to TRBJ2-7; 7 nucleotides match TRBD1. CDR3 length: 21 amino acids. Germline V gives CDR1 KGHDR, CDR2 SFDVKD. CDR3 amino acids: CAASDHDRQGLSPSFSYEQYF. The DNA of the CDR3 is TGTGCCGCCAGTGATCACGACCGACAGGGATTATCCCCCTCTTTCTCCTACGAGCAGTACTTC.

The V call is TRBV5-1, the J call TRBJ1-2; D may be TRBD1 (5 bases). Trimming removed 4 bases at V and 5 bases at J, with 18 bases between. This CDR3 contains 15 residues. Germline V gives CDR1 SGHRS, CDR2 YFSETQ. The CDR3 nucleotides read TGCGCCAGCAGCCTGGGGCCTATGTTACGGTATGGCTACACCTTC. Amino acid sequence: CASSLGPMLRYGYTF.

The rearrangement joins TRBV27 to TRBJ2-7; 10 bases agree with TRBD2. The CDR3 length is 17 residues. Per the germline V gene, CDR1 is MNHEY and CDR2 is SMNVEV (reference sequence). Trimming took 0 bases from V and 3 from J; bases not matched to a gene: 8. The CDR3 spells CASSLSGGAGGVYEQYF. The CDR3 DNA follows: TGTGCCAGCAGTTTATCCGGGGGAGCGGGGGGGGTCTACGAGCAGTACTTC.

This clonotype was counted only a few times. This rearrangement joins TRBV20-1 to TRBJ2-7; tentative D call: TRBD2 (6 bases). CDR1 and CDR2 (germline): DFQATT, SNEGSKA (reference sequence). Trimming took 6 bases from V and 4 from J, leaving 19 bases between them. The CDR3 runs to 14 residues. Here the CDR3 DNA reads TGCAGTGCCCTGAAGATGCGGGAACCGTACGAGCAGTACTTC. Its protein is CSALKMREPYEQYF.

The chain uses TRBV6-5 and TRBJ2-2; D gene ambiguous. This CDR3 comprises 18 residues. Looked up from germline, CDR1 is MNHEY and CDR2 is SVGAGI. Between the trimmed V and J ends, which lost 0 bases and 7 bases, there was a span of 21 bases. The chain's CDR3 is CASSYSLPAGWEGGELFF. CDR3 sequence (DNA): TGTGCCAGCAGTTACTCTTTACCAGCCGGGTGGGAAGGCGGGGAGCTGTTTTTT.

This clonotype was seen a handful of times. The chain carries TRBV20-1 and TRBJ2-5; 9 nucleotides line up with TRBD1. Unmatched junction bases numbered 9, after V lost 5 bases and J lost 2 bases. The V gene's germline CDR1 is DFQATT and CDR2 SNEGSKA (reference sequence). The CDR3 totals 15 residues. The CDR3: CSALRGQGYQETQYF. In nucleotides, the CDR3 is TGCAGTGCTTTACGGGGACAGGGCTATCAAGAGACCCAGTACTTC.

In its sample, this clonotype was seen many times. This chain connects TRBV27 to TRBJ1-2, with 7 nucleotides matching TRBD1. CDR1 and CDR2 from the germline V gene are MNHEY and SMNVEV (reference sequence). The CDR3 is 15 residues long. With 5 bases clipped from V and 2 bases from J, the junction kept 8 bases outside the gene matches. This chain's CDR3 is CASSQRQGGNYGYTF. As DNA, the CDR3 is TGTGCCAGCAGTCAGAGACAGGGAGGAAACTATGGCTACACCTTC.

Only a few counts were recorded for this clonotype. The V and J genes are TRBV12-3 or TRBV12-4 and TRBJ2-1; 10 bases line up with TRBD2. The CDR3 consists of 12 residues. V dropped 6 bases and J dropped 12; count of bases not matched to a gene: 5. CDR3 bases: TGTGCCAGCAGCTATAGCGGGAGGATGCAGTTCTTC. This translates into CASSYSGRMQFF.

This chain joins TRBV6-5 and TRBJ2-7, with a tentative D call TRBD1 (5 bases). This CDR3 has 14 amino acids. The V gene's germline CDR1 is MNHEY and CDR2 SVGAGI. V was shortened by 0 bases and J by 2 bases, with 8 bases between the two germline ends. Here the CDR3 reads CASSYSGRAYEQYF. For the CDR3, the DNA is TGTGCCAGCAGTTACTCTGGCAGGGCCTACGAGCAGTACTTC.

V usage is TRBV7-6 and J usage is TRBJ2-3, with TRBD2 matching 8 bases. The CDR3 spans 16 residues. With V trimmed by 5 bases and J by 8 bases, 15 bases remained unmatched. The germline V gene encodes CDR1 SGHVS and CDR2 FNYEAQ. The CDR3 sequence is CASSPGGAGGGITQYF. Here the CDR3 DNA reads TGTGCCAGCAGCCCCGGCGGGGCGGGAGGAGGGATTACGCAGTATTTT.

The rearrangement uses TRBV27 and TRBJ1-2; 12 bases agree with TRBD1. V lost 4 bases to trimming and J lost 2 bases; unmatched junction nucleotides: 5. CDR1 MNHEY and CDR2 SMNVEV come from the germline V gene (reference sequence). This CDR3 has 16 residues. CDR3 nucleotide sequence: TGTGCCAGCAGTTGGGGACAGGGGGCTTGGAACTATGGCTACACCTTC. It is translated as CASSWGQGAWNYGYTF.

In this sample, this clonotype turned up a few times. This chain joins TRBV7-2 and TRBJ1-5; 7 positions match TRBD1. V shed 5 bases and J 9 bases; nucleotides not matched to a gene: 13. The CDR3 spans 15 residues. Germline CDR1 is SGHTA and CDR2 is FQGNSA. CDR3 region: CASSPGQAHVGPQHF. CDR3 sequence (DNA): TGTGCCAGCAGCCCCGGACAGGCCCATGTTGGGCCCCAGCATTTT. Drawing the rest from reference TRBV7-2 and TRBJ1-5, the complete variable domain is GAGVSQSPSNKVTEKGKDVELRCDPISGHTALYWYRQSLGQGLEFLIYFQGNSAPDKSGLPSDRFSAERTGGSVSTLTIQRTQQEDSAVYLCASSPGQAHVGPQHFGDGTRLSIL.

This clonotype was seen more than once but under ten times. The V and J genes are TRBV29-1 and TRBJ2-3; 8 bases are a match to TRBD1. This CDR3 has 13 residues. The ends lost 4 bases at V and 2 bases at J; junction bases unmatched: 2. Germline CDR1 SQVTM, CDR2 ANQGSEA. The CDR3 DNA follows: TGCAGCGTTGTGACAGGGGCCACAGATACGCAGTATTTT. Translating it yields CSVVTGATDTQYF.

V gene TRBV20-1 combines with J gene TRBJ1-1; D might be TRBD1 (6 bases). V shed 5 bases and J shed 4 bases, with 14 bases lying between them. Germline values: CDR1 DFQATT, CDR2 SNEGSKA (reference sequence). This CDR3 region has 13 residues. The CDR3 coding sequence is TGCAGTGCTCCGAGAGGGGGATTCACTGAAGCTTTCTTT. This codes for CSAPRGGFTEAFF.

The gene calls are TRBV4-2 and TRBJ1-2; unclear D gene. Germline CDR1 reads LGHNA; CDR2 reads YNFKEQ. The length of the CDR3 is 13 residues. V shed 4 bases and J shed 7 bases, with 13 bases lying between them. The CDR3 DNA follows: TGTGCCAGCAGCCTTGCCGTTCGGGGTGGCTACACCTTC. This gives the protein CASSLAVRGGYTF.

This clonotype has just a few counts. J is TRBJ2-1 and V is TRBV28, with 9 bases matching TRBD2. The J segment lost 7 bases and the V segment lost 6 bases, leaving 10 bases of the junction unmatched. CDR1 and CDR2 from the germline V gene are MDHEN and SYDVKM. The CDR3 runs to 15 residues. CDR3 region: CASSQPGLAENEQFF. DNA of the CDR3: TGTGCCAGCAGCCAACCGGGACTAGCAGAGAATGAGCAGTTCTTC. Supplemented by reference TRBV28 and TRBJ2-1, the full variable domain reads DVKVTQSSRYLVKRTGEKVFLECVQDMDHENMFWYRQDPGLGLRLIYFSYDVKMKEKGDIPEGYSVSREKKERFSLILESASTNQTSMYLCASSQPGLAENEQFFGPGTRLTVL.

This clonotype was detected only a few times. The genes are TRBV9 and TRBJ1-1; D not certain. Germline CDR1 SGDLS, CDR2 YYNGEE. The CDR3 has 17 amino acids. V was cut by 0 bases and J by 0 bases, with 15 bases left in between. CDR3 DNA sequence: TGTGCCAGCAGCGTAGCGGCAAAAAGGCCCTTGAACACTGAAGCTTTCTTT. Its translation: CASSVAAKRPLNTEAFF.

A few counts support this clonotype. The DNA for the CDR3 is TGCGCCAGCAGCTTGGAGTTGGCGGGAGGATGGACCGGGGAGCTGTTTTTT. Its protein product is CASSLELAGGWTGELFF. The chain is built from TRBV5-1 and TRBJ2-2; 8 bases agree with TRBD2. The J segment lost 5 bases and the V segment lost 0 bases, leaving 9 bases of the junction unmatched. Germline CDR1 reads SGHRS; CDR2 reads YFSETQ. The CDR3 runs to 17 residues. Drawing the rest from reference TRBV5-1 and TRBJ2-2, the complete variable domain is KAGVTQTPRYLIKTRGQQVTLSCSPISGHRSVSWYQQTPGQGLQFLFEYFSETQRNKGNFPGRFSGRQFSNSRSEMNVSTLELGDSALYLCASSLELAGGWTGELFFGEGSRLTVL.

CDR3 sequence: CASSPSLGSYEQYF. The CDR3 DNA follows: TGTGCCAGCAGCCCCAGTTTAGGTTCCTACGAGCAGTACTTC. The V gene is TRBV27, the J gene TRBJ2-7; the D is unclear. CDR3 length: 14 residues. Germline CDR1 MNHEY, CDR2 SMNVEV (reference sequence). The V end lost 6 bases, the J end lost 1 base, and 13 bases lay between the germline ends.

This clonotype was counted at least ten times. This chain joins TRBV7-9 and TRBJ2-3, with 10 bases matching TRBD2. With 5 bases clipped from V and 1 base from J, the junction kept 6 bases outside the gene matches. The CDR3 runs to 16 residues. Germline V lookup: CDR1 SEHNR, CDR2 FQNEAQ (reference sequence). The CDR3 DNA sequence: TGTGCCAGCAGCCCAGCAGCGGGAGGGGGCACAGATACGCAGTATTTT. Protein: CASSPAAGGGTDTQYF.

This chain joins TRBV10-3 and TRBJ2-5; the D is unclear. The V and J ends lost 5 bases and 0 bases respectively, with 7 bases between them. The CDR3 extends over 13 amino acids. Germline assignment: CDR1 ENHRY and CDR2 SYGVKD. The CDR3 region is CAISSEYQETQYF. The CDR3, as DNA: TGTGCCATCAGTTCAGAGTACCAAGAGACCCAGTACTTC.

The chain couples TRBV11-2 to TRBJ2-1; TRBD2 might be the D (5 bases). The ends were cut back, 3 bases at V and 12 bases at J, with 15 bases in the middle. This CDR3 has 13 amino acids. The germline V gene has CDR1 SGHAT and CDR2 FQNNGV. This CDR3 is CASSLMIGGSQFF. As DNA, the CDR3 is TGTGCCAGCAGCTTGATGATTGGAGGTTCGCAGTTCTTC.